The TCR beta chain described here comes from a study of T cell responses to AZD1222 COVID-19 vaccine. Whole-study findings and limits: The peak T cell response came first, and repertoires were sampled only after it. The study found Spike-specific TCR breadth and depth rose after two AZD1222 doses. Clonal diversity may have been underestimated, and the donors were mostly white British, with more females than males. A reported finding is that nearly half of spike-specific TCRs target unmutated variant regions.

This CDR3 is 14 amino acids long. Germline CDR1 and CDR2: SEHNR and FQNEAQ (reference sequence). Trimming removed 5 bases from V and 7 bases from J, with 17 bases in between. This table comes from immunoSEQ multiplex PCR, and its TCRdb copy is limited to in-frame clones, with some not included. The profile shows fewer than 300,000 clones, 85% to 95% of them singletons. Concerning this clone: The antigen remains unidentified.

The sequencing here drew on peripheral blood, taken on day 0 of AZD1222 vaccination. This receptor was obtained from an adult in good health. The V call is TRBV7-9, the J call TRBJ1-2; D is unclear. The chain's CDR3 is CASSQVPILPGYTF. As DNA, the CDR3 is TGTGCCAGCAGCCAAGTCCCTATCCTCCCTGGCTACACCTTC.